These T cell receptor beta chains were read from a single sample in a study of monozygotic twins with inflammatory bowel disease. TCRdb re-called the 5' RACE reads and shows each CDR3 protein once, DNA omitted. The listing records roughly 320,000 distinct CDR3 sequences. Sequencing was done on a sample of blood. The receptors originated from a human donor with ulcerative colitis or Crohn's disease, or a healthy co-twin of an affected twin (not recorded which). Both conserved end residues are part of each CDR3.

CDR3aa: CASSLLWGLEQYF
j_gene: TRBJ2-7
v_gene: TRBV27

CDR3aa: CASSQVAGRDEQFF
j_gene: TRBJ2-1
v_gene: TRBV4-3

CDR3aa: CASSYGRIRGSTDTQYF
j_gene: TRBJ2-3
v_gene: TRBV6-2/TRBV6-3

CDR3aa: CASKWDRDVRSYEQYF
j_gene: TRBJ2-7
v_gene: TRBV2

CDR3aa: CASSFFRTSGRANSGNTIYF
j_gene: TRBJ1-3
v_gene: TRBV12-3/TRBV12-4

CDR3aa: CASSVSERGSSYEQYF
j_gene: TRBJ2-7
v_gene: TRBV9

CDR3aa: CASSPPGLAGRTDTQYF
j_gene: TRBJ2-3
v_gene: TRBV7-2

CDR3aa: CASPPGAGIVFNYGYTF
j_gene: TRBJ1-2
v_gene: TRBV28

CDR3aa: CASRTPLPGELFF
j_gene: TRBJ2-2
v_gene: TRBV28

CDR3aa: CASSFNGGGWNQPQHF
j_gene: TRBJ1-5
v_gene: TRBV12-3/TRBV12-4

CDR3aa: CASSSPPGQGIRRGTYEQYF
j_gene: TRBJ2-7
v_gene: TRBV5-1